One sample yielded the 24 T cell receptor beta chains listed below, sequenced in a study of T cells in Graves' hyperthyroidism and ophthalmopathy. The TCR beta CDR3 regions underwent amplification using RNA transcripts as the source. The primer set for the first-round RT-PCR of the TCR CDR3 was HTBI. TCRdb fed the multiplex PCR reads into MiXCR, producing one record per CDR3 protein. Of a few hundred thousand distinct CDR3 sequences in the sample, 15% to 19% were seen once. Sequences were obtained from blood. The receptors originated from a woman aged 30 to 39 with Graves' hyperthyroidism.

This clonotype was recorded at least ten times. The V and J genes are TRBV20-1 and TRBJ1-2; no firm D call. The CDR3 has 13 residues. CDR1 and CDR2 from the germline V gene are DFQATT and SNEGSKA (reference sequence). V lost 6 bases to trimming and J lost 5 bases, with 16 bases between them. The CDR3 DNA sequence: TGCAGTGCAACCCAGAACAGAAATTATGGCTACACCTTC. Translating gives CSATQNRNYGYTF.

This clonotype was counted only a few times. The chain has TRBV5-1 and TRBJ2-1, with 8 nucleotides matching TRBD1. Germline trimming cut 0 bases from V and 10 bases from J; bases unmatched to any gene: 6. Germline V gives CDR1 SGHRS, CDR2 YFSETQ. The CDR3 extends over 14 amino acids. CDR3 region: CASSLGTGLGEQFF. The CDR3 DNA sequence: TGCGCCAGCAGCTTGGGGACAGGGTTGGGAGAGCAGTTCTTC.

Ten or more counts support this clonotype. One end of the junction does not line up with germline, which may come from a read error. The CDR3, as DNA: TGTGCCAGCAGCTTAGGGCTAAGCTCCTACAATGAGCAGTTCTTC. Translating it yields CASSLGLSSYNEQFF. The rearrangement uses TRBV12-3 or TRBV12-4 and TRBJ2-1; D is ambiguous. This CDR3 is built from 15 residues.

The genes are TRBV27 and TRBJ2-1, with TRBD2 matching 12 bases. The germline V gene has CDR1 MNHEY and CDR2 SMNVEV (reference sequence). This CDR3 spans 18 amino acids. Trimming took 6 bases from V and 9 from J; bases not matched to a gene: 18. CDR3 nucleotides: TGTGCCAGCAGCAAAACTGGGCTAGCGGGAGGGCCCGCCGGTGAGCAGTTCTTC. It translates to CASSKTGLAGGPAGEQFF.

V usage is TRBV5-1 and J usage is TRBJ2-1; D gene ambiguous. Looked up from germline, CDR1 is SGHRS and CDR2 is YFSETQ. This CDR3 region has 13 residues. Trimming took off 0 bases at V and 6 bases at J, with 7 bases between the two ends. CDR3 residues: CASSLGAANEQFF. CDR3 coding DNA: TGCGCCAGCAGCTTGGGAGCCGCCAATGAGCAGTTCTTC.

This clonotype came up a few times. The chain carries TRBV7-2 and TRBJ2-1; 8 bases match TRBD2. Germline CDR1 and CDR2: SGHTA and FQGNSA. V trimming: 2 bases; J trimming: 9 bases; junction bases outside the gene matches: 9. CDR3 length: 15 residues. CDR3 nucleotide sequence: TGTGCCAGCAGCTTATTTCCTAGCGGGTCGGTTGAGCAGTTCTTC. It codes for CASSLFPSGSVEQFF. Complete variable domain (other parts from reference TRBV7-2 and TRBJ2-1): GAGVSQSPSNKVTEKGKDVELRCDPISGHTALYWYRQSLGQGLEFLIYFQGNSAPDKSGLPSDRFSAERTGGSVSTLTIQRTQQEDSAVYLCASSLFPSGSVEQFFGPGTRLTVL.

This clonotype is a singleton in its sample. A much larger clone differs from this one at a single base, so this may be a read error. V and J are TRBV5-1 and TRBJ2-7; the D is unclear. Germline CDR1 is SGHRS and CDR2 is YFSETQ. This CDR3 comprises 12 residues. CDR3 amino acids: CAGSPFVGEQYF. CDR3 DNA: TGCGCCGGCAGCCCGTTCGTCGGCGAGCAGTACTTC. The whole variable domain, filled in from reference TRBV5-1 and TRBJ2-7, reads KAGVTQTPRYLIKTRGQQVTLSCSPISGHRSVSWYQQTPGQGLQFLFEYFSETQRNKGNFPGRFSGRQFSNSRSEMNVSTLELGDSALYLCAGSPFVGEQYFGPGTRLTVT.

This clonotype was picked up a small number of times. The chain recombines TRBV6-1 with TRBJ1-2; no definite D call. Between the trimmed V and J ends, which lost 7 bases and 3 bases, there was a span of 15 bases. Germline V CDR1 and CDR2: MNHNS, SASEGT. The CDR3 runs 14 residues. This chain's CDR3 is CASILSRDDYGYTF. For the CDR3, the DNA is TGTGCCAGCATCCTATCGCGGGATGACTATGGCTACACCTTC.

The V and J genes are TRBV11-3 and TRBJ2-1, with D maybe TRBD2 (5 bases). Deletions cut 0 bases from V and 2 bases from J, with 14 bases between. The CDR3 covers 17 residues. Germline V lookup: CDR1 SGHNT, CDR2 YENEEA. CDR3 protein: CASSLESGISPYNEQFF. The CDR3 DNA sequence: TGTGCCAGCAGCTTAGAGTCGGGGATTAGCCCCTACAATGAGCAGTTCTTC.

The rearrangement links TRBV9 to TRBJ2-7; D tentatively reads TRBD1 or TRBD2 (6 bases each). This CDR3 region has 15 residues. Trimming left V 3 bases short and J 0 bases short, with 13 bases between. Looked up from germline, CDR1 is SGDLS and CDR2 is YYNGEE. DNA for the CDR3: TGTGCCAGCAGCGAGGGGGGACTTAGCTCCTACGAGCAGTACTTC. Its protein is CASSEGGLSSYEQYF.

This clonotype was counted a few times. This clone may be a read error of a much larger clone one base away. This chain uses TRBV30 with TRBJ1-1, with D unclear. CDR1 and CDR2 from the germline V gene are GTSNPN and SVGIG (reference sequence). Trimming removed 2 bases from V and 1 base from J, with 8 bases in between. This CDR3 is built from 13 residues. The CDR3 here is CAWSMSENTEAFF. The CDR3 bases are TGTGCCTGGAGTATGTCAGAGAACACTGAAGCTTTCTTT.

This clonotype turned up a few times. The chain combines TRBV19 with TRBJ2-3, with D perhaps TRBD2 (7 bases). This CDR3 is 16 amino acids long. Germline CDR1 reads LNHDA; CDR2 reads SQIVND (reference sequence). V gave up 9 bases and J gave up 4 bases, with 23 bases separating them. The DNA of the CDR3 is TGTGCCAGCAGTGAGGCTAGCGGAGGGGGGGCAGATACGCAGTATTTT. As protein: CASSEASGGGADTQYF. Together with reference TRBV19 and TRBJ2-3, the CDR3 gives the full variable domain: DGGITQSPKYLFRKEGQNVTLSCEQNLNHDAMYWYRQDPGQGLRLIYYSQIVNDFQKGDIAEGYSVSREKKESFPLTVTSAQKNPTAFYLCASSEASGGGADTQYFGPGTRLTVL.

The rearrangement joins TRBV6-2 or TRBV6-3 to TRBJ1-5; D is perhaps TRBD1 (6 bases). Trimming cost V 10 bases and J 2 bases, with 9 bases left between them. This CDR3 has 12 residues. Germline V lookup: CDR1 MNHEY, CDR2 SVGEGT. The CDR3 region has the DNA TGTGCCAACAGGGATGGCAATCAGCCCCAGCATTTT. It specifies CANRDGNQPQHF.

The sample holds many counts of this clonotype. This chain uses TRBV5-8 with TRBJ2-1; 8 bases line up with TRBD2. Germline CDR1 and CDR2: SGHTS and YDEGEE. CDR3 length: 13 amino acids. J was trimmed by 3 bases and V by 9 bases; bases with no gene match: 5. CDR3 DNA sequence: TGTGCCATTTCCGGGACTAGCTACAATGAGCAGTTCTTC. It codes for CAISGTSYNEQFF.

This clonotype was found a few times. This chain links TRBV5-4 with TRBJ2-7, with D unclear. This CDR3 has 13 residues. Germline V gene lookup returns CDR1 SGHNT and CDR2 YYREEE (reference sequence). Trimming left V 6 bases short and J 1 base short, with 11 bases between. CDR3: CASNREQSYEQYF. DNA of the CDR3: TGTGCCAGCAACCGTGAACAGTCCTACGAGCAGTACTTC.

The sample holds many counts of this clonotype. CDR3 DNA: TGCAGTGCTAGAGTGCAAGCGGGATTCTACAATGAGCAGTTCTTC. Residues: CSARVQAGFYNEQFF. V usage is TRBV20-1 and J usage is TRBJ2-1, with 7 nucleotides matching TRBD2. V shed 1 base, J shed 3 bases, and the junction held 6 bases outside the gene matches. The germline V gene encodes CDR1 DFQATT and CDR2 SNEGSKA (reference sequence). The CDR3 sequence is 15 residues long.

V is TRBV29-1 and J is TRBJ1-1; no definite D call. Germline V gene sequence: CDR1 SQVTM, CDR2 ANQGSEA. V gave up 4 bases and J gave up 10 bases, with 4 bases separating them. This CDR3 has 8 residues. The CDR3, as DNA: TGCAGCGTTGTGGGAGCTTTCTTT. Protein sequence: CSVVGAFF.

V is TRBV20-1 and J is TRBJ1-4; 12 bases map to TRBD1. Trimming cost V 5 bases and J 3 bases; bases outside gene matches: 16. The CDR3 has 19 amino acids. Germline V gene sequence: CDR1 DFQATT, CDR2 SNEGSKA (reference sequence). The CDR3 is CSAWGTGTGGAYPNEKLFF. In DNA form, the CDR3 reads TGCAGTGCTTGGGGAACCGGGACAGGGGGCGCATACCCTAATGAAAAACTGTTTTTT.

This clonotype was counted ten times or more. V is TRBV7-2 and J is TRBJ1-4, with TRBD1 as a possible D gene (6 bases). The CDR3 is 15 amino acids. Germline lookup yields CDR1 SGHTA and CDR2 FQGNSA. V gave up 4 bases and J gave up 4 bases, with 13 bases separating them. Here the CDR3 DNA reads TGTGCCAGCAGCTACCCGGGACACTTTAATGAAAAACTGTTTTTT. Its translation: CASSYPGHFNEKLFF.

This clonotype was seen at least ten times. The chain combines TRBV6-1 with TRBJ2-7; TRBD1 matches at 7 bases. Trimming at V came to 5 bases and at J to 5 bases, leaving 9 bases not matched to a gene. This CDR3 has 14 amino acids. Germline CDR1 reads MNHNS; CDR2 reads SASEGT. The CDR3 DNA reads TGTGCCAGCAGTCGCTACAGGGGTACAGACGAGCAGTACTTC. This translates into CASSRYRGTDEQYF.

This clonotype was detected a few times. Possible read error: a much larger clone is one base away. The final CDR3 position lacks the conserved phenylalanine or tryptophan, pointing to a likely read error. The chain is built from TRBV12-3 or TRBV12-4 and TRBJ2-5, with D unclear. The CDR3 covers 15 residues. The V and J ends lost 2 bases and 2 bases respectively, with 12 bases between them. The CDR3 spells CASSLQVTIQETQYL. The CDR3 region has the DNA TGTGCCAGCAGTTTACAGGTCACGATACAAGAGACCCAGTACCTC.

This clonotype was recorded many times. V and J are TRBV28 and TRBJ2-7; D unclear. Trimming took off 6 bases at V and 5 bases at J, with 11 bases between the two ends. In germline, CDR1 is MDHEN, CDR2 SYDVKM. The CDR3 length is 12 residues. Here the CDR3 reads CASSTLAHEQYF. The CDR3 DNA sequence: TGTGCCAGCAGCACTCTGGCCCACGAGCAGTACTTC.

This clonotype was seen many times. V gene TRBV29-1 combines with J gene TRBJ2-5; tentatively, D is TRBD1 (6 bases). CDR3 length equals 16 residues. Trimming took off 0 bases at V and 0 bases at J, with 14 bases between the two ends. The V gene's germline CDR1 is SQVTM and CDR2 ANQGSEA. CDR3 DNA sequence: TGCAGCGTTGAAGATCGAGGCAGGGGAGACCAAGAGACCCAGTACTTC. Encoded protein: CSVEDRGRGDQETQYF.

This clonotype was counted many times. V and J are TRBV12-5 and TRBJ1-1; unclear D gene. CDR3 size: 15 residues. CDR1 LGHNT and CDR2 FRNRAP come from the germline V gene. V dropped 8 bases and J dropped 2 bases, with 18 bases sitting between them. Written as DNA, the CDR3 is TGTGCTAGTTTGAGTGCAACCAGCAGAAACACTGAAGCTTTCTTT. Its protein is CASLSATSRNTEAFF.